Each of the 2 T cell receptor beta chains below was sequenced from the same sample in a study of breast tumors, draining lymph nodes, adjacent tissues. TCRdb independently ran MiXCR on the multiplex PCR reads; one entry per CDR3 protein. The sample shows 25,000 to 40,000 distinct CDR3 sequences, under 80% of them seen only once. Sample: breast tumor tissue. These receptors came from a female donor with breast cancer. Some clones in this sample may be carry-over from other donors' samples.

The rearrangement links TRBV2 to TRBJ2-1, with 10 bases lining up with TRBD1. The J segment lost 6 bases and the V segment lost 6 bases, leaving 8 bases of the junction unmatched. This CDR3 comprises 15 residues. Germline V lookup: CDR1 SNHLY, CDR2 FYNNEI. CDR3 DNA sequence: TGTGCCAGCAGGGAGACAGGGGGCGCGGGCAATGAGCAGTTCTTC. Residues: CASRETGGAGNEQFF.

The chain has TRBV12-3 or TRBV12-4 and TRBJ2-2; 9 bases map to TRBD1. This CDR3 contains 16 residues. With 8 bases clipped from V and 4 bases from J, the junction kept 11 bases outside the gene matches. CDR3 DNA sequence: TGTGCCAGCGCAAACCCGGGACAGGGTGTCACCGGGGAGCTGTTTTTT. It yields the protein CASANPGQGVTGELFF.